A selection of T cell receptor beta chains follows, all from one sample in a study of memory B cells and T cells in multiple sclerosis. Some clones are missing from TCRdb's copy, which holds only in-frame ones; the method was immunoSEQ multiplex PCR. This table holds approximately 500 clones, 65% to 85% found once. Sequenced input: brain tissue. These receptors were obtained from a human donor with multiple sclerosis. Each CDR3 is given with its conserved first and last residue. The order of the fields is V gene, clone size, J gene, D gene, CDR3 protein, CDR3 DNA. The D gene is left open where the match is weak. The size entry is marked missing in some rows and otherwise reads once, few, many or a size class.

>TRBV29-1|.|TRBJ2-3|.
CSVDPAGDTQYF
TGCAGCGTTGATCCCGCCGGAGATACGCAGTATTTT
>TRBV6-4|.|TRBJ2-2|.
CASSDFPDSVTGELFF
TGTGCCAGCAGTGATTTCCCTGACAGCGTCACCGGGGAGCTGTTTTTT
>TRBV6-4|.|TRBJ1-2|TRBD1
CASSGPGQAYGYTF
TGTGCCAGCAGTGGCCCGGGACAGGCTTATGGCTACACCTTC
>TRBV7-9|once|TRBJ2-7|.
CASSTGLTISYEQYF
TGTGCCAGCAGTACGGGACTCACAATCTCCTACGAGCAGTACTTC
>TRBV10-3|.|TRBJ1-1|.
CATSTESMNTEAFF
TGTGCCACGAGTACGGAGAGCATGAACACTGAAGCTTTCTTT
>TRBV4-3|.|TRBJ2-3|TRBD2
CASSQNLRTSGTDTQYF
TGCGCCAGCAGCCAAAACCTCCGGACTAGCGGCACAGATACGCAGTATTTT
>TRBV28|.|TRBJ2-7|TRBD2
CASFARGAVYEQYF
TGTGCCAGCTTCGCGCGGGGGGCCGTTTACGAGCAGTACTTC
>TRBV18|once|TRBJ2-5|TRBD2
CASSPSWTSEETQYF
TGTGCCAGCTCACCTTCCTGGACTAGCGAGGAGACCCAGTACTTC
>TRBV9|.|TRBJ1-6|TRBD1
CASSRTGGSPLHF
TGTGCCAGCAGCAGGACAGGGGGATCACCCCTCCACTTT
>TRBV9|.|TRBJ2-3|.
CASSAGPQGRLNTDTQYF
TGTGCCAGCAGCGCAGGTCCCCAGGGGCGCCTAAACACAGATACGCAGTATTTT
>TRBV16|.|TRBJ1-1|.
CASSQSLEGNTEAFF
TGTGCCAGCAGCCAATCGCTCGAGGGGAACACTGAAGCTTTCTTT
>TRBV19|once|TRBJ2-3|TRBD2
CASSSYGGGTTDTQYF
TGTGCCAGTAGTTCGTACGGGGGGGGGACCACAGATACGCAGTATTTT
>TRBV10-3|.|TRBJ2-7|.
CAIISEGGGSRGGEQYF
TGTGCCATCATTAGCGAGGGCGGGGGCTCCCGCGGAGGCGAGCAGTACTTC
>TRBV6-5|.|TRBJ2-1|.
CVSSYGSEAPNEQFF
TGTGTCAGCAGTTACGGGTCAGAGGCACCCAATGAGCAGTTCTTC
>TRBV7-6|.|TRBJ2-7|.
CASSWTDSSEQYF
TGTGCCAGCAGCTGGACCGACAGCTCGGAGCAGTACTTC
>TRBV14|.|TRBJ2-7|.
CASSPTPYEQYF
TGTGCCAGCAGCCCAACACCTTACGAGCAGTACTTC
>TRBV11-2|.|TRBJ1-5|.
CASSLNNRGQPQHF
TGTGCCAGCAGCTTAAATAACCGGGGTCAGCCCCAGCATTTT
>TRBV4-3|once|TRBJ2-1|TRBD2
CASSPWTSGPYNEQFF
TGCGCCAGCAGCCCGTGGACTAGCGGGCCCTACAATGAGCAGTTCTTC
>TRBV4-1|.|TRBJ2-7|.
CASSQDGGTAYEQYF
TGCGCCAGCAGCCAAGACGGAGGGACAGCCTACGAGCAGTACTTC
>TRBV28|.|TRBJ2-3|.
CASSSHGGLGDTQYF
TGTGCCAGCAGTTCTCACGGGGGGCTTGGAGATACGCAGTATTTT
>TRBV4-1|.|TRBJ1-6|.
CASSQDISNNPNRRTLHF
TGCGCCAGCAGCCAAGATATTTCGAATAATCCCAACCGGAGGACCCTCCACTTT
>TRBV4-1|once|TRBJ2-3|TRBD1
CASRLTGGADTQYF
TGCGCCAGCCGTCTCACAGGGGGCGCAGATACGCAGTATTTT
>TRBV5-8|few|TRBJ2-1|.
CASSLGTNIDEQFF
TGTGCCAGCAGCTTGGGTACGAACATCGATGAGCAGTTCTTC
>TRBV7-8|once|TRBJ2-7|TRBD1
CASSPRAGQGANSYEQYF
TGTGCCAGCAGCCCTAGGGCTGGACAGGGGGCGAACTCCTACGAGCAGTACTTC
>TRBV7-2|.|TRBJ1-3|.
CASSVGRAAGNTIYF
TGTGCCAGCAGCGTCGGCAGGGCTGCAGGAAACACCATATATTTT
>TRBV2|.|TRBJ2-7|.
CASSESHQGGPYEQYF
TGTGCCAGCAGTGAATCCCATCAGGGGGGCCCCTACGAGCAGTACTTC
>TRBV5-1|.|TRBJ1-1|.
CASSYTGHPNTEAFF
TGCGCCAGCAGCTATACGGGACACCCGAACACTGAAGCTTTCTTT
>TRBV7-3|.|TRBJ2-1|TRBD2
CASSKKTGLADNNEQFF
TGTGCCAGCAGCAAAAAAACGGGACTAGCGGACAACAATGAGCAGTTCTTC
>TRBV13|.|TRBJ2-7|TRBD2
CASSLGSSGGVHEQYF
TGTGCCAGCAGCTTAGGGTCTAGCGGGGGAGTACACGAGCAGTACTTC
>TRBV19|.|TRBJ1-1|TRBD1
CASSVGLTGGTEAFF
TGTGCCAGTAGTGTTGGGTTAACAGGGGGTACTGAAGCTTTCTTT
>TRBV10-1|.|TRBJ1-2|.
CASSYPARSRKIYGYTF
TGCGCCAGCAGTTATCCCGCAAGATCGCGAAAGATCTATGGCTACACCTTC
>TRBV19|.|TRBJ1-1|.
CASSIGLEAFF
TGTGCCAGTAGTATAGGTCTTGAAGCTTTCTTT
>TRBV1|once|TRBJ2-6|.
CTSRRACLCTNRANVLTF
TGCACCAGCAGGAGGGCGTGTTTGTGCACAAATCGGGCCAACGTCCTGACTTTC
>TRBV28|.|TRBJ2-6|.
CASSTDVTQSRANVLTF
TGTGCCAGCAGTACTGATGTGACACAAAGTCGGGCCAACGTCCTGACTTTC
>TRBV10-3|.|TRBJ2-5|TRBD1
CAISPTGTAQETQYF
TGTGCCATCAGCCCTACCGGGACAGCACAAGAGACCCAGTACTTC
>TRBV18|.|TRBJ2-2|.
CASSIGTTSTGELFF
TGTGCCAGCTCAATTGGGACAACCTCCACCGGGGAGCTGTTTTTT
>TRBV6-1|.|TRBJ2-3|.
CASTSQQVSTDTQYF
TGTGCCAGCACCTCCCAGCAGGTTAGCACAGATACGCAGTATTTT
>TRBV30|.|TRBJ2-7|.
CAWSVSSLATYEQYF
TGTGCCTGGAGTGTATCGTCGCTAGCGACCTACGAGCAGTACTTC
>TRBV28|.|TRBJ2-7|TRBD2
CASSSPGLAASYEQYF
TGTGCCAGCAGCTCTCCGGGACTAGCGGCCTCCTACGAGCAGTACTTC
>TRBV6-6|few|TRBJ1-4|.
CASSYYITNEKLFF
TGTGCCAGCAGTTACTACATTACTAATGAAAAACTGTTTTTT
>TRBV5-5|few|TRBJ2-7|TRBD2
CASSLGTSGGTYEQYF
TGTGCCAGCAGCTTGGGAACTAGCGGGGGGACCTACGAGCAGTACTTC
>TRBV11-2|.|TRBJ1-4|TRBD1
CASSLSGTGQGKLFF
TGTGCCAGCAGCTTATCCGGGACAGGGCAGGGAAAACTGTTTTTT
>TRBV2|few|TRBJ1-4|.
CASSDPGDYEKLFF
TGTGCCAGCAGTGACCCGGGAGACTATGAAAAACTGTTTTTT
>TRBV6-4|.|TRBJ2-2|.
CASRGGTGELFF
TGTGCCAGCAGGGGGGGCACCGGGGAGCTGTTTTTT
>TRBV18|.|TRBJ1-1|.
CASSETEAFF
TGTGCCAGCTCAGAGACTGAAGCTTTCTTT
>TRBV7-4|.|TRBJ1-2|.
CASSELHLRNVDYGYTF
TGTGCCAGCAGTGAATTACACCTTCGTAACGTCGACTATGGCTACACCTTC
>TRBV7-9|.|TRBJ2-7|.
CASSLVPQEASYEQYF
TGTGCCAGCAGCTTAGTACCCCAGGAGGCCTCCTACGAGCAGTACTTC
>TRBV7-6|.|TRBJ1-1|TRBD1
CASSFTTGRLTEAFF
TGTGCCAGCAGCTTCACGACAGGGCGTCTCACTGAAGCTTTCTTT
>TRBV7-9|few|TRBJ1-2|TRBD1
CASSLADWDRSNGYTF
TGTGCCAGCAGCTTAGCCGACTGGGACAGAAGCAATGGCTACACCTTC
>TRBV7-3|.|TRBJ1-1|.
CASSLTLLGGPNTEAFF
TGTGCCAGCAGCTTAACGCTCTTGGGGGGTCCGAACACTGAAGCTTTCTTT
>TRBV7-2|.|TRBJ2-1|.
CASSLTKNNEQFF
TGTGCCAGCAGCCTGACTAAGAACAATGAGCAGTTCTTC
>TRBV4-1|.|TRBJ1-6|TRBD1
CASSQTGGQGKPLHF
TGCGCCAGCAGCCAGACTGGGGGACAGGGAAAACCCCTCCACTTT
>TRBV7-2|.|TRBJ1-5|.
CASSLEQGISAQHF
TGTGCCAGCAGCTTGGAACAGGGAATATCGGCCCAGCATTTT
>TRBV6-1|.|TRBJ2-7|.
CASSVGLSGRDEQYF
TGTGCCAGCAGTGTGGGCCTTAGCGGCCGGGACGAGCAGTACTTC